This paragraph reports one T cell receptor (beta chain). The record originates from a study of shared clonotypes between healthy human individuals. Study background: Researchers assigned three CD4 naive, three CD4 memory, two CD8 naive and one CD8 memory plate to each donor.

Profiling relied on immunoSEQ multiplex PCR, and the TCRdb table lists in-frame clones only, not all of them. The sample has some 2.1 million clones, approximately 94% seen once; the top ten hold roughly 1%. The naive CD8 subset, CD45RO-negative cells positively selected for CCR7, excluded terminally differentiated effector memory CD45RA+ cells. The CDR3 runs 12 residues. Germline values: CDR1 SGHAT, CDR2 FQNNGV. Trimming removed 4 bases at V and 5 bases at J, with 6 bases between. The sample was naive CD8+ T cells sorted from blood. V and J are TRBV11-2 and TRBJ2-1; D call uncertain. This clonotype was obtained from a young man in good health. The CDR3 here is CASSSRDNEQFF. The CDR3 DNA sequence: TGTGCCAGCAGCTCCCGGGACAATGAGCAGTTCTTC.